What follows is one T cell receptor (beta chain) and its context. Its target is unknown. Data came from immunoSEQ multiplex PCR; TCRdb stores just in-frame clones and leaves some out. The table has roughly 140,000 clones, 91% seen once. These data belong to a study of cytomegalovirus exposure and HLA in healthy donors. The CDR3 spans 14 residues. V trimming: 2 bases; J trimming: 3 bases; junction bases outside the gene matches: 3. Germline loops: CDR1 KGHSH, CDR2 LQKENI. General observations from the study: Overall, roughly 160 TCR beta chains were annotated as cytomegalovirus-associated.

The chain recombines TRBV18 with TRBJ1-1, with 7 bases lining up with TRBD1. The sequence was collected from a man younger than 30 in good health and CMV-seronegative. Sequenced: PBMCs. CDR3 bases: TGTGCCAGCTCACCATTCGACAGGGACACTGAAGCTTTCTTT. Translation gives CASSPFDRDTEAFF.